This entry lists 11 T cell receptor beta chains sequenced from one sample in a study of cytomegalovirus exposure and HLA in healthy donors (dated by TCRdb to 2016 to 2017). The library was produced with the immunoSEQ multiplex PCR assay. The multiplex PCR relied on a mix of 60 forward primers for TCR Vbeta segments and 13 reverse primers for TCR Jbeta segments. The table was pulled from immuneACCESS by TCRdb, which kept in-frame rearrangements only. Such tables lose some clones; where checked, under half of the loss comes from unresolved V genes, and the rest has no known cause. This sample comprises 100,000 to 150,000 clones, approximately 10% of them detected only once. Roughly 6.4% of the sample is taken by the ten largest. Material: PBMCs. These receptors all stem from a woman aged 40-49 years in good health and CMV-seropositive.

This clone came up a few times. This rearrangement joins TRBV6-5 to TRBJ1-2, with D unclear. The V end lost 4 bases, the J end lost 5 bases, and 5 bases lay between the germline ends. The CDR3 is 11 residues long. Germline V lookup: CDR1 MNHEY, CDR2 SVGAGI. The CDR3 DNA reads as TGTGCCAGCAGTTCAATTTATGGCTACACCTTC. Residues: CASSSIYGYTF.

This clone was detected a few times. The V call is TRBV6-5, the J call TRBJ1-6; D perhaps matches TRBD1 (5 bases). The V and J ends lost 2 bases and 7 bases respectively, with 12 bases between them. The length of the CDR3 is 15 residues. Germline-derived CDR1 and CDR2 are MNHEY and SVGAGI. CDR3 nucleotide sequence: TGTGCCAGCAGTTACGCAGGGTTAAGGAATTCACCCCTCCACTTT. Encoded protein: CASSYAGLRNSPLHF.

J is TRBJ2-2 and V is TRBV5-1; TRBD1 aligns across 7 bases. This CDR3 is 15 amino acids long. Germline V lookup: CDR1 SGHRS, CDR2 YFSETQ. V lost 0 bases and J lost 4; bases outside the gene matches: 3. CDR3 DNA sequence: TGCGCCAGCAGCTTGGCCGCAGGGGGCACCGGGGAGCTGTTTTTT. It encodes CASSLAAGGTGELFF.

The CDR3 region is CATRKTATDTQYF. The CDR3 DNA follows: TGTGCCACCAGAAAGACAGCGACTGATACGCAGTATTTT. The rearrangement uses TRBV15 and TRBJ2-3, with D tentatively TRBD1 (5 bases). This CDR3 contains 13 residues. CDR1 is LNHNV and CDR2 is YYDKDF in the germline V gene (reference sequence). The ends were cut back, 6 bases at V and 6 bases at J, with 13 bases in the middle.

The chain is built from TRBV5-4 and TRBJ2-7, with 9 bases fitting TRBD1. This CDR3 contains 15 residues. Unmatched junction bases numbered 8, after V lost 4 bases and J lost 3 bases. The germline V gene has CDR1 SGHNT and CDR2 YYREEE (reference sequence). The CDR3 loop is CASSGGTGLGYEQYF. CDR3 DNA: TGTGCCAGCAGCGGTGGGACAGGGCTCGGCTACGAGCAGTACTTC. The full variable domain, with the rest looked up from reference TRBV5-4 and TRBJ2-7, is ETGVTQSPTHLIKTRGQQVTLRCSSQSGHNTVSWYQQALGQGPQFIFQYYREEENGRGNFPPRFSGLQFPNYSSELNVNALELDDSALYLCASSGGTGLGYEQYFGPGTRLTVT.

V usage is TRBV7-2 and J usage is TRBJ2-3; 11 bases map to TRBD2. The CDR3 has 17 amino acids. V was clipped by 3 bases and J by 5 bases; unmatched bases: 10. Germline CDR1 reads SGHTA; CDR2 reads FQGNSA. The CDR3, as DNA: TGTGCCAGCAGCTTGATCGGGCTAGCGGGGGGTCGAGATACGCAGTATTTT. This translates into CASSLIGLAGGRDTQYF.

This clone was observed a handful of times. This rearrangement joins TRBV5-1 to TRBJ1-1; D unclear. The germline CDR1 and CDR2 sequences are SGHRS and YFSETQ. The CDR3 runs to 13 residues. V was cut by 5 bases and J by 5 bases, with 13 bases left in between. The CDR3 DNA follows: TGCGCCAGCAGGGGAGGGATGGGGACTGAAGCTTTCTTT. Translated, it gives CASRGGMGTEAFF.

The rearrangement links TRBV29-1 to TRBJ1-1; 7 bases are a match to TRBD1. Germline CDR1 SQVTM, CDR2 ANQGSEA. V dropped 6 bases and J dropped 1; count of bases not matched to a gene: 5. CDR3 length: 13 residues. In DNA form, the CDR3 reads TGCAGCGTCCAGACAGGGAGGAACACTGAAGCTTTCTTT. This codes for CSVQTGRNTEAFF.

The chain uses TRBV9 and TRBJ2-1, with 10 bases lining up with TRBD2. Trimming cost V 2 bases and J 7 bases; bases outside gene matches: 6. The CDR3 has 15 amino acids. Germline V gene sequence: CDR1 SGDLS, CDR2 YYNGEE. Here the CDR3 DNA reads TGTGCCAGCAGCGTCAGCGGGGGGGCCAAAAATGAGCAGTTCTTC. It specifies CASSVSGGAKNEQFF.

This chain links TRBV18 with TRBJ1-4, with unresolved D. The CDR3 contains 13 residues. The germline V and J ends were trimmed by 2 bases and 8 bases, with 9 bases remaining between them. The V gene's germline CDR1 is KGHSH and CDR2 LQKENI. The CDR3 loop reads CASSPKGGEKLFF. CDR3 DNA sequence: TGTGCCAGCTCACCAAAGGGAGGGGAAAAACTGTTTTTT.

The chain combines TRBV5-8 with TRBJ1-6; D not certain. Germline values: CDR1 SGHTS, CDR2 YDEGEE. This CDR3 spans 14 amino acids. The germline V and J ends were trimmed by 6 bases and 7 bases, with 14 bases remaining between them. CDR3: CASTFGEVNSPLHF. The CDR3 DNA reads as TGTGCCAGCACCTTCGGGGAGGTCAATTCACCCCTCCACTTT.